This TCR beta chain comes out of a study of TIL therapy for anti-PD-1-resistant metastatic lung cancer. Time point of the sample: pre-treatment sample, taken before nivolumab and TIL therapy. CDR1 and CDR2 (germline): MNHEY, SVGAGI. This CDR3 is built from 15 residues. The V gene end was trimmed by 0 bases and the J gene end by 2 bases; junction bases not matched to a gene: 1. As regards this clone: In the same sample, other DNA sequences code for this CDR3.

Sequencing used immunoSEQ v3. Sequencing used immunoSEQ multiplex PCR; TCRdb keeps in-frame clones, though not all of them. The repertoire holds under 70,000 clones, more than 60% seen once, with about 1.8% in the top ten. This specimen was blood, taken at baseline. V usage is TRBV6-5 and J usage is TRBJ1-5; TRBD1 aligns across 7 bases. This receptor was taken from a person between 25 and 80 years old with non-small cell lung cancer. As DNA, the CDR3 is TGTGCCAGCAGTTACTCAGGGACAGGCAATCAGCCCCAGCATTTT. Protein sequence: CASSYSGTGNQPQHF.